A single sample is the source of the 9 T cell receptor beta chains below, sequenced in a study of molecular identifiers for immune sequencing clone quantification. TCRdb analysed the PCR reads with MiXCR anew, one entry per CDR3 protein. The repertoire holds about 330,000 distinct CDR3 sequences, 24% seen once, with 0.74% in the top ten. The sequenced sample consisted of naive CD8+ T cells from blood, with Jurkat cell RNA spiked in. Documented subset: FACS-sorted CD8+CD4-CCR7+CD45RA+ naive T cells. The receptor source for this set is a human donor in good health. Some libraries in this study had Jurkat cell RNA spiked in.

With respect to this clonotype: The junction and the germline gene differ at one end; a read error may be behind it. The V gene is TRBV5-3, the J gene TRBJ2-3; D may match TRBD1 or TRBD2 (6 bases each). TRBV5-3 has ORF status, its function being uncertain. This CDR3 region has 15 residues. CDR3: CASSLYGGHTDTQYF. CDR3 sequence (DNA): TGTGCCAGCAGCTTATACGGGGGACACACAGATACGCAGTATTTT.

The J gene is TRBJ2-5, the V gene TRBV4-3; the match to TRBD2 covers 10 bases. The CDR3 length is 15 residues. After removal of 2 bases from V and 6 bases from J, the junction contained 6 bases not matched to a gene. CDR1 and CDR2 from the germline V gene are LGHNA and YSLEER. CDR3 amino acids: CASSQLAGAGQTQYF. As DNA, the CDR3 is TGCGCCAGCAGCCAACTAGCGGGGGCCGGCCAGACCCAGTACTTC.

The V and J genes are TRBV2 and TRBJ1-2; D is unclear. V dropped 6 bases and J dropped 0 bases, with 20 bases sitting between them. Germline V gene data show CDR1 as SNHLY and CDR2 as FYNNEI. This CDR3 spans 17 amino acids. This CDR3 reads CASSGGIGRLTNYGYTF. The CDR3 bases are TGTGCCAGCAGCGGCGGTATAGGAAGGCTTACTAACTATGGCTACACCTTC. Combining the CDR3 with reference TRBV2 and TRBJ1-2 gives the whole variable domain EPEVTQTPSHQVTQMGQEVILRCVPISNHLYFYWYRQILGQKVEFLVSFYNNEISEKSEIFDDQFSVERPDGSNFTLKIRSTKLEDSAMYFCASSGGIGRLTNYGYTFGSGTRLTVV.

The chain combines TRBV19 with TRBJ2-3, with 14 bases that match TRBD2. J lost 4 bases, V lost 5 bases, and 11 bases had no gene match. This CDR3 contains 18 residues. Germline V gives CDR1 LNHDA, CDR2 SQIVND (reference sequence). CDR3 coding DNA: TGTGCCAGTAGTTCACGGACTAGCGGGAGGTGGGATGCAGATACGCAGTATTTT. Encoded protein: CASSSRTSGRWDADTQYF.

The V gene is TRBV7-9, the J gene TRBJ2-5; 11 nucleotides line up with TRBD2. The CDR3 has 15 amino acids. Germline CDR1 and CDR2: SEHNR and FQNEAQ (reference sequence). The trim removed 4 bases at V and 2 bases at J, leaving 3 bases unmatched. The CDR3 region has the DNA TGTGCCAGCAGCTCTAGCGGGGGGCCTCAAGAGACCCAGTACTTC. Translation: CASSSSGGPQETQYF. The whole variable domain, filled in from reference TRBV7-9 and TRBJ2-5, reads DTGVSQNPRHKITKRGQNVTFRCDPISEHNRLYWYRQTLGQGPEFLTYFQNEAQLEKSRLLSDRFSAERPKGSFSTLEIQRTEQGDSAMYLCASSSSGGPQETQYFGPGTRLLVL.

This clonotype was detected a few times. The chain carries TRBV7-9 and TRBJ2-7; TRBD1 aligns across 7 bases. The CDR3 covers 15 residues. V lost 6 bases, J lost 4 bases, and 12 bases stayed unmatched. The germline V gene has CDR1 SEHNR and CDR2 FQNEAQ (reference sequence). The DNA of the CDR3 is TGTGCCAGCAGACCAACTACAGGGGAATTTTACGAGCAGTACTTC. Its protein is CASRPTTGEFYEQYF.

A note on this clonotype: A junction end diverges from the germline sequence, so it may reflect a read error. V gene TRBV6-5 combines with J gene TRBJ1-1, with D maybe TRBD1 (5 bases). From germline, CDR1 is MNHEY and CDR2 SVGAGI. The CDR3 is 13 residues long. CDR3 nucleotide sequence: TGTGGCAGCAGTTATGGGGGAGGAACTGAAGCTTTCTTT. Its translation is CGSSYGGGTEAFF.

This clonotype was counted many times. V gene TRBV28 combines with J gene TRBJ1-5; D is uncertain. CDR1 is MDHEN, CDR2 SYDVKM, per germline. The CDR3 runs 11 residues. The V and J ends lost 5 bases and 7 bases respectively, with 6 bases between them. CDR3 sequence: CASSRSQPQHF. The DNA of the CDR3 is TGTGCCAGCAGTCGTAGCCAGCCCCAGCATTTT.

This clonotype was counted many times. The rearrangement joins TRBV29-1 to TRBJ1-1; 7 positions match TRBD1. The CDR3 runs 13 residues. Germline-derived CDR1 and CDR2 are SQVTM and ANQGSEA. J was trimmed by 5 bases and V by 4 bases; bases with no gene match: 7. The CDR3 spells CSVAPRGETEAFF. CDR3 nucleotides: TGCAGCGTTGCACCCAGGGGGGAGACTGAAGCTTTCTTT.